One and the same sample provided the 18 T cell receptor beta chains below, sequenced in a study of regulatory T cells in long-lasting Graves disease. Noted time point: persistent/refractory GD, antithyroid drugs over 5 years with positive TRAb. Preparation of the TCR library used RNA extracted from PBMCs. The authors built TCR beta libraries using iRepertoire HTBI primers and Arm-PCR of CDR3 regions. In TCRdb, the multiplex PCR reads were re-called with MiXCR into one record per CDR3 protein. The sample consists of about 400,000 distinct CDR3 sequences, roughly 20% of them appearing once. The input for sequencing was peripheral blood mononuclear cells (PBMCs), taken when the disease was refractory, from a patient treated with antithyroid drugs. These receptors all come from a female donor with Graves disease.

This clonotype has just a few counts. The chain links TRBV27 to TRBJ2-7; D may be TRBD1 or TRBD2 (6 bases each). V dropped 2 bases and J dropped 4 bases, with 15 bases sitting between them. CDR1 and CDR2 (germline): MNHEY, SMNVEV (reference sequence). The CDR3 consists of 15 residues. The CDR3 sequence: CASSLGGGLFYEQYF. The DNA for the CDR3 is TGTGCCAGCAGTTTAGGGGGCGGACTATTTTACGAGCAGTACTTC.

The gene calls are TRBV7-6 and TRBJ1-5, with a tentative D call TRBD1 (6 bases). V shed 5 bases and J shed 6 bases, with 14 bases lying between them. Germline values: CDR1 SGHVS, CDR2 FNYEAQ. The CDR3 extends over 14 amino acids. In DNA form, the CDR3 reads TGTGCCAGCAGCCAAGGACAGACGGGTCAGCCCCAGCATTTT. This codes for CASSQGQTGQPQHF.

V gene TRBV19 combines with J gene TRBJ1-1; D uncertain. The CDR3 extends over 15 amino acids. The germline gives CDR1 LNHDA, CDR2 SQIVND (reference sequence). Between the trimmed V and J ends, which lost 1 base and 0 bases, there was a span of 9 bases. The CDR3 sequence is CASSIGAQMNTEAFF. The CDR3 DNA sequence: TGTGCCAGTAGTATAGGGGCCCAGATGAACACTGAAGCTTTCTTT. Supplemented by reference TRBV19 and TRBJ1-1, the full variable domain reads DGGITQSPKYLFRKEGQNVTLSCEQNLNHDAMYWYRQDPGQGLRLIYYSQIVNDFQKGDIAEGYSVSREKKESFPLTVTSAQKNPTAFYLCASSIGAQMNTEAFFGQGTRLTVV.

V is TRBV10-3 and J is TRBJ1-2, with a possible D match to TRBD1 (6 bases). Per germline, CDR1 ENHRY and CDR2 SYGVKD. Trimming removed 4 bases from V and 4 bases from J, with 13 bases in between. CDR3 size: 14 residues. CDR3 residues: CAISVGGGAYGYTF. The CDR3 DNA sequence: TGTGCCATCAGTGTAGGAGGGGGGGCCTATGGCTACACCTTC.

The genes are TRBV7-3 and TRBJ2-1; TRBD2 might be the D (6 bases). This CDR3 has 15 residues. Per germline, CDR1 SGHTA and CDR2 FQGTGA. V was trimmed by 2 bases and J by 2 bases, leaving 10 bases between them. CDR3: CASSLRRDPYNEQFF. The CDR3 DNA is TGTGCCAGCAGCTTACGGCGGGATCCCTACAATGAGCAGTTCTTC.

This clonotype was detected only a few times. V is TRBV6-1 and J is TRBJ2-1, with D perhaps TRBD2 (6 bases). V dropped 0 bases and J dropped 1 base, with 10 bases sitting between them. The CDR3 runs 16 residues. The germline V gene encodes CDR1 MNHNS and CDR2 SASEGT. The CDR3 DNA is TGTGCCAGCAGTGAAGCTCCGGGGGAGTCCTACAATGAGCAGTTCTTC. Protein sequence: CASSEAPGESYNEQFF.

In its sample, this clonotype was seen many times. The V gene is TRBV12-3 or TRBV12-4, the J gene TRBJ2-7; 7 bases agree with TRBD2. V dropped 7 bases and J dropped 5; count of bases not matched to a gene: 11. The CDR3 loop spans 14 amino acids. As DNA, the CDR3 is TGTGCCAGCAACCCCGGGAGAGGGAGGGACGAGCAGTACTTC. Translation gives CASNPGRGRDEQYF.

This clonotype was detected many times. The V and J genes are TRBV28 and TRBJ1-1; TRBD1 agrees at 8 bases. The germline gives CDR1 MDHEN, CDR2 SYDVKM. The junction had 11 bases not matched to a gene; V was cut back by 4 bases and J by 4 bases. The CDR3 sequence is 16 residues long. The CDR3 nucleotides read TGTGCCAGCAGTTCTTCCTACGACAGGGGTGGCACTGAAGCTTTCTTT. Encoded protein: CASSSSYDRGGTEAFF.

The chain links TRBV6-1 to TRBJ1-2; the match to TRBD1 covers 7 bases. Germline values: CDR1 MNHNS, CDR2 SASEGT. The trim removed 5 bases at V and 10 bases at J, leaving 7 bases unmatched. The CDR3 spans 12 residues. The CDR3, as DNA: TGTGCCAGCAGTATGGGGACAGTTGACTACACCTTC. Translating it yields CASSMGTVDYTF.

V usage is TRBV5-1 and J usage is TRBJ2-2; possible D gene TRBD2, 6 bases. The CDR3 spans 14 residues. Trimming stripped 5 bases from V and 4 bases from J, with 12 bases between. The germline gives CDR1 SGHRS, CDR2 YFSETQ. The CDR3 DNA follows: TGCGCCAGCAGGTGGCGGGATCTCACCGGGGAGCTGTTTTTT. Its protein product is CASRWRDLTGELFF.

As concerns this clonotype: A clone one base away is much larger, so this may be a read error. V usage is TRBV28 and J usage is TRBJ2-7; 8 bases are shared with TRBD2. The ends lost 6 bases at V and 5 bases at J; junction bases unmatched: 9. CDR1 is MDHEN, CDR2 SYDVKM, per germline. This CDR3 has 14 residues. CDR3 protein: CASRPGRGRDEQYF. In nucleotides, the CDR3 is TGTGCCAGCAGGCCCGGGAGGGGAAGGGACGAGCAGTACTTC.

This clonotype was recorded a few times. V is TRBV20-1 and J is TRBJ1-1; TRBD1 might be the D (5 bases). Germline values: CDR1 DFQATT, CDR2 SNEGSKA (reference sequence). V was trimmed by 3 bases and J by 4 bases, leaving 12 bases between them. The CDR3 has 13 residues. The CDR3 DNA reads as TGCAGTGCTAGGGACGGGGGTAGCACTGAAGCTTTCTTT. Encoded protein: CSARDGGSTEAFF.

V and J are TRBV5-6 and TRBJ2-2; the match to TRBD1 covers 7 bases. Germline V gives CDR1 SGHDT, CDR2 YYEEEE. The CDR3 has 13 residues. V dropped 3 bases and J dropped 6; count of bases not matched to a gene: 2. The CDR3 DNA reads as TGTGCCAGCAGCTCAGACAGGGCCGGGGAGCTGTTTTTT. It specifies CASSSDRAGELFF.

This clonotype was seen a handful of times. The chain employs TRBV20-1 and TRBJ2-5; 10 bases agree with TRBD2. The CDR3 consists of 19 residues. CDR1 DFQATT and CDR2 SNEGSKA come from the germline V gene (reference sequence). J was trimmed by 0 bases and V by 3 bases; bases with no gene match: 16. As DNA, the CDR3 is TGCAGTGCTAGTGGGTCCCGACTAGCGGGCTTCGGGGACCAAGAGACCCAGTACTTC. Its translation is CSASGSRLAGFGDQETQYF.

This clonotype was seen just once. This sequence may be a read error, since a much larger clone differs from it by one base. The rearrangement links TRBV27 to TRBJ2-7; D gene uncertain. Germline CDR1 and CDR2: MNHEY and SMNVEV (reference sequence). V gave up 5 bases and J gave up 3 bases, with 14 bases separating them. The CDR3 contains 14 residues. CDR3: CASSRVGSVYEQYF. The CDR3, as DNA: TGTGCCAGCAGTAGGGTAGGCAGTGTCTACGAGCAGTACTTC.

This chain uses TRBV12-3 or TRBV12-4 with TRBJ2-7; D uncertain. The CDR3 is made up of 13 amino acids. V shed 2 bases and J shed 0 bases, with 5 bases lying between them. The CDR3 sequence: CASSLSVSYEQYF. The CDR3 DNA reads TGTGCCAGCAGTTTAAGCGTCTCCTACGAGCAGTACTTC.

This clonotype was counted many times. The rearrangement joins TRBV6-2 or TRBV6-3 to TRBJ1-1, with a weak D call TRBD1 (6 bases). There are 16 residues in the CDR3. Germline V gives CDR1 MNHEY, CDR2 SVGEGT. Trimming removed 0 bases from V and 0 bases from J, with 11 bases in between. The CDR3 nucleotides are TGTGCCAGCAGTTACTCGACAGGCGCGGTGAACACTGAAGCTTTCTTT. This gives the protein CASSYSTGAVNTEAFF.

The CDR3 region has the DNA TGTGCCATCAAAAGCGGGACCAACAATGAGCAGTTCTTC. It specifies CAIKSGTNNEQFF. The V and J genes are TRBV10-3 and TRBJ2-1; 7 bases line up with TRBD2. V shed 7 bases and J 5 bases; nucleotides not matched to a gene: 5. This CDR3 region has 13 residues. Germline CDR1 is ENHRY and CDR2 is SYGVKD.